This T cell receptor beta chain was found in a study of blood T cell repertoires in COVID-19. Overall study context: The study drew acute and convalescent COVID-19 samples from the United States, Italy and Spain.

CDR1 is SGHDT and CDR2 is YYEEEE in the germline V gene. The V gene end was trimmed by 0 bases and the J gene end by 10 bases; junction bases not matched to a gene: 4. CDR3 length equals 14 residues. Here immunoSEQ multiplex PCR was the method, and the copy in TCRdb shows in-frame clones only, minus some. The sample includes almost 50,000 clones, approximately 70% of them seen just once. V and J are TRBV5-6 and TRBJ2-3, with 11 bases matching TRBD2. The TCR sequence derives from a woman in her 70s with acute or convalescent COVID-19. Specimen: peripheral blood. The CDR3 nucleotides are TGTGCCAGCAGCTTGGGAAGTAGCGGGGGGGCGCAGTATTTT. Its translation is CASSLGSSGGAQYF.